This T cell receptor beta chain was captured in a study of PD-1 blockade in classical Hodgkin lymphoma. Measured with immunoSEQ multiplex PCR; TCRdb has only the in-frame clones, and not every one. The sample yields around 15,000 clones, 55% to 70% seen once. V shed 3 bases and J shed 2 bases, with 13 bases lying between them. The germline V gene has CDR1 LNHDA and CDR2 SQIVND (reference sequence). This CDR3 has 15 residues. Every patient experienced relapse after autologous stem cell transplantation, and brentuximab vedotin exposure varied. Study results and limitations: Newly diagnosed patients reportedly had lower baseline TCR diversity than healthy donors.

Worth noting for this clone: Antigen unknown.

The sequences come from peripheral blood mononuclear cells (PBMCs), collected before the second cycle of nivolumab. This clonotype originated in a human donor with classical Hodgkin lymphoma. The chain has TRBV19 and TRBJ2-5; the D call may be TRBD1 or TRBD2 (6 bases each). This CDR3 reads CASSIGTGTQETQYF. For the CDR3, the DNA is TGTGCCAGTAGTATTGGGACTGGGACACAAGAGACCCAGTACTTC.